The 5 T cell receptor beta chains reported below all come from one sample, sequenced in a study of T cells in tuberculosis. Data came from immunoSEQ multiplex PCR; TCRdb stores just in-frame clones and leaves some out. The repertoire holds 30,000 to 35,000 clones, with 95% to 96% as singletons. The material sequenced was PBMCs. The receptors derive from a donor aged 10-29 years with latent tuberculosis or without tuberculosis infection.

The DNA for the CDR3 is TGTGCCAGCAGCCTTTTGGGACTAGCGGGAGACGCCGGGGAGCTGTTTTTT. This codes for CASSLLGLAGDAGELFF. The chain uses TRBV5-5 and TRBJ2-2; 14 bases map to TRBD2. V lost 4 bases to trimming and J lost 6 bases; unmatched junction nucleotides: 8. This CDR3 is built from 17 residues. Looked up from germline, CDR1 is SGHKS and CDR2 is YYEKEE (reference sequence).

The CDR3: CAIGPTSSGRSGETQYF. Written as DNA, the CDR3 is TGTGCCATCGGCCCCACATCTAGCGGGAGGTCGGGGGAGACCCAGTACTTC. This chain connects TRBV10-3 to TRBJ2-5; TRBD2 aligns across 11 bases. This CDR3 contains 17 residues. Germline assignment: CDR1 ENHRY and CDR2 SYGVKD. Trimming took 8 bases from V and 5 from J; bases not matched to a gene: 16.

The chain couples TRBV5-8 to TRBJ1-5; the D is unclear. Germline values: CDR1 SGHTS, CDR2 YDEGEE. V gave up 2 bases and J gave up 5 bases, with 5 bases separating them. This CDR3 has 12 amino acids. The CDR3 sequence: CASSFRDQPQHF. The CDR3, as DNA: TGTGCCAGCAGCTTTCGGGATCAGCCCCAGCATTTT.

This clone was seen a single time. V usage is TRBV7-2 and J usage is TRBJ2-1; D is possibly TRBD2 (5 bases). The CDR3 spans 10 residues. V lost 11 bases and J 5 bases, leaving 7 bases between the germline ends. Germline CDR1 SGHTA, CDR2 FQGNSA. Here the CDR3 reads CAAGDNEQFF. The CDR3 coding sequence is TGTGCCGCCGGGGACAATGAGCAGTTCTTC.

This chain links TRBV7-3 with TRBJ1-1, with D possibly TRBD1 on 5 matching bases. The CDR3 is 13 amino acids. V was clipped by 5 bases and J by 2 bases, with 9 bases between them. Germline lookup yields CDR1 SGHTA and CDR2 FQGTGA. The CDR3 DNA is TGTGCCAGCAGCCGGGGACTTAACACTGAAGCTTTCTTT. Translating gives CASSRGLNTEAFF.